The 23 T cell receptor beta chains below were found in one sample sequenced in a study of CD8+ T cells in alopecia areata. cDNA serving as the sequencing template came from extracted, reverse transcribed RNA. Clones were sequenced by immunoSEQ multiplex PCR, and TCRdb holds only the in-frame ones, with some missing. The sample lists over 95,000 clones, 41% occurring once. Material for sequencing was CD4+ T cells sorted from blood. These receptors all stem from a human donor with alopecia areata.

This chain connects TRBV18 to TRBJ2-5; D ambiguous. Trimming pared 0 bases from V and 1 base from J, leaving 9 bases between. The length of the CDR3 is 15 residues. Germline loops: CDR1 KGHSH, CDR2 LQKENI. The CDR3 bases are TGTGCCAGCTCACCACCCCAAACCGTCCAAGAGACCCAGTACTTC. This gives the protein CASSPPQTVQETQYF.

The V call is TRBV5-4, the J call TRBJ1-1; D gene uncertain. The CDR3 is made up of 13 amino acids. Looked up from germline, CDR1 is SGHNT and CDR2 is YYREEE (reference sequence). V lost 3 bases and J 6 bases, leaving 12 bases between the germline ends. The CDR3 sequence: CASSSELGAEAFF. The DNA for the CDR3 is TGTGCCAGCAGCTCGGAGCTTGGGGCTGAAGCTTTCTTT.

This clone came up a few times. The gene calls are TRBV2 and TRBJ2-5; D is possibly TRBD1 (6 bases). The germline gives CDR1 SNHLY, CDR2 FYNNEI. The CDR3 consists of 14 residues. Trimming shortened V by 7 bases and J by 1 base, and 13 bases separated the two germline ends. The CDR3, as DNA: TGTGCCAGCAACAGGGACCAAGGCCAAGAGACCCAGTACTTC. Translating gives CASNRDQGQETQYF.

The J gene is TRBJ2-3, the V gene TRBV28; TRBD1 aligns across 9 bases. The trim removed 5 bases at V and 1 base at J, leaving 7 bases unmatched. The germline V gene has CDR1 MDHEN and CDR2 SYDVKM. The CDR3 extends over 16 amino acids. The CDR3 sequence is CASSTPGTGRTDTQYF. The CDR3 DNA sequence: TGTGCCAGCAGTACTCCCGGGACAGGGCGCACAGATACGCAGTATTTT. Variable domain in full (rest from reference TRBV28 and TRBJ2-3): DVKVTQSSRYLVKRTGEKVFLECVQDMDHENMFWYRQDPGLGLRLIYFSYDVKMKEKGDIPEGYSVSREKKERFSLILESASTNQTSMYLCASSTPGTGRTDTQYFGPGTRLTVL.

The chain has TRBV4-2 and TRBJ2-6; 10 bases match TRBD2. Germline loops: CDR1 LGHNA, CDR2 YNFKEQ. With 4 bases clipped from V and 0 bases from J, the junction kept 6 bases outside the gene matches. CDR3 length: 18 amino acids. DNA for the CDR3: TGTGCCAGCAGCCTAAGCGGGGGGGCCAGCTCTGGGGCCAACGTCCTGACTTTC. As protein: CASSLSGGASSGANVLTF.

This clone has a handful of counts. This chain uses TRBV11-2 with TRBJ2-4, with 8 bases that match TRBD1. The CDR3 consists of 13 residues. Trimming at V came to 5 bases and at J to 6 bases, leaving 3 bases not matched to a gene. Germline CDR1 reads SGHAT; CDR2 reads FQNNGV. CDR3 sequence: CASSPGQGNIQYF. CDR3 coding DNA: TGTGCCAGCAGCCCCGGACAGGGAAACATTCAGTACTTC. Complete variable domain (other parts from reference TRBV11-2 and TRBJ2-4): EAGVAQSPRYKIIEKRQSVAFWCNPISGHATLYWYQQILGQGPKLLIQFQNNGVVDDSQLPKDRFSAERLKGVDSTLKIQPAKLEDSAVYLCASSPGQGNIQYFGAGTRLSVL.

This rearrangement joins TRBV4-3 to TRBJ1-5, with unresolved D. Per germline, CDR1 LGHNA and CDR2 YSLEER. CDR3 length: 15 amino acids. V lost 1 base and J 0 bases, leaving 7 bases between the germline ends. CDR3 sequence (DNA): TGCGCCAGCAGCCAAGTTTTAGATAGCAATCAGCCCCAGCATTTT. This codes for CASSQVLDSNQPQHF.

This clone appeared a few times. The CDR3 bases are TGTGCCAGCAGTTTATGGGAAAATTACAATGAGCAGTTCTTC. This gives the protein CASSLWENYNEQFF. The rearrangement links TRBV27 to TRBJ2-1; D is undetermined. Germline V lookup: CDR1 MNHEY, CDR2 SMNVEV (reference sequence). Between the trimmed V and J ends, which lost 1 base and 4 bases, there was a span of 8 bases. This CDR3 comprises 14 residues.

In its sample, this clone was seen once. The rearrangement links TRBV27 to TRBJ2-5, with 7 bases matching TRBD2. The CDR3 spans 15 residues. The trim removed 6 bases at V and 1 base at J, leaving 8 bases unmatched. Germline CDR1 MNHEY, CDR2 SMNVEV (reference sequence). This CDR3 reads CASRSRGVGQETQYF. CDR3 nucleotide sequence: TGTGCCAGCAGGTCCCGGGGGGTCGGCCAAGAGACCCAGTACTTC.

The V and J genes are TRBV5-4 and TRBJ2-5, with D unclear. V shed 3 bases and J shed 5 bases, with 11 bases lying between them. Per germline, CDR1 SGHNT and CDR2 YYREEE (reference sequence). The CDR3 contains 13 residues. The CDR3 sequence is CASSSPLSETQYF. CDR3 nucleotide sequence: TGTGCCAGCAGCTCCCCATTATCTGAGACCCAGTACTTC. The whole variable domain, remainder taken from reference TRBV5-4 and TRBJ2-5, is ETGVTQSPTHLIKTRGQQVTLRCSSQSGHNTVSWYQQALGQGPQFIFQYYREEENGRGNFPPRFSGLQFPNYSSELNVNALELDDSALYLCASSSPLSETQYFGPGTRLLVL.

This clone has more than one count but fewer than ten. This sequence joins TRBV20-1 and TRBJ2-1; D is uncertain. Trimming took off 1 base at V and 8 bases at J, with 6 bases between the two ends. This CDR3 is built from 11 residues. The germline V gene has CDR1 DFQATT and CDR2 SNEGSKA (reference sequence). CDR3: CSARGGYEQFF. DNA for the CDR3: TGCAGTGCTAGAGGTGGTTATGAGCAGTTCTTC.

The sample holds a few counts of this clone. The genes are TRBV9 and TRBJ2-3, with D tentatively TRBD1 or TRBD2 (6 bases each). Between the trimmed V and J ends, which lost 2 bases and 0 bases, there was a span of 13 bases. From germline, CDR1 is SGDLS and CDR2 YYNGEE. The CDR3 runs 16 residues. CDR3 sequence reads: CASSVSGGTSTDTQYF. CDR3 nucleotides: TGTGCCAGCAGCGTGAGTGGGGGGACAAGCACAGATACGCAGTATTTT.

This clone was observed a few times. This chain joins TRBV5-1 and TRBJ2-2; 9 bases align to TRBD2. CDR1 SGHRS and CDR2 YFSETQ come from the germline V gene. The CDR3 totals 16 residues. V lost 4 bases, J lost 2 bases, and 6 bases stayed unmatched. The CDR3 nucleotides read TGCGCCAGCAGCCCAAGACTAGCGGCTAACACCGGGGAGCTGTTTTTT. It is translated as CASSPRLAANTGELFF. Looking up the rest from reference TRBV5-1 and TRBJ2-2 gives the full variable domain: KAGVTQTPRYLIKTRGQQVTLSCSPISGHRSVSWYQQTPGQGLQFLFEYFSETQRNKGNFPGRFSGRQFSNSRSEMNVSTLELGDSALYLCASSPRLAANTGELFFGEGSRLTVL.

This clone was counted only a few times. The sample has other DNA sequences that encode this CDR3 too. The chain couples TRBV20-1 to TRBJ2-7; TRBD1 might be the D (6 bases). V lost 5 bases and J 4 bases, leaving 9 bases between the germline ends. The CDR3 sequence is 11 residues long. Looked up from germline, CDR1 is DFQATT and CDR2 is SNEGSKA (reference sequence). Here the CDR3 reads CSALDSYEQYF. DNA of the CDR3: TGCAGTGCTCTGGACAGTTACGAGCAGTACTTC.

This clone turned up a few times. The chain has TRBV14 and TRBJ2-1; D unclear. Germline values: CDR1 SGHDN, CDR2 FVKESK. This CDR3 is 12 amino acids long. V shed 4 bases and J shed 9 bases, with 10 bases lying between them. CDR3 nucleotide sequence: TGTGCCAGCAGCCTTTTAGCAGCTGAGCAGTTCTTC. This gives the protein CASSLLAAEQFF.

In its sample, this clone was seen a few times. The rearrangement joins TRBV9 to TRBJ2-7, with 7 bases lining up with TRBD1. V trimming: 0 bases; J trimming: 6 bases; junction bases outside the gene matches: 3. The CDR3 has 13 amino acids. Germline V lookup: CDR1 SGDLS, CDR2 YYNGEE. DNA for the CDR3: TGTGCCAGCAGCGTAGGGACAGGCAGCGAGCAGTACTTC. Its protein is CASSVGTGSEQYF.

This clone has a handful of counts. The chain employs TRBV5-4 and TRBJ2-4, with 7 bases matching TRBD1. This CDR3 is built from 14 residues. The germline gives CDR1 SGHNT, CDR2 YYREEE (reference sequence). V trimming: 4 bases; J trimming: 11 bases; junction bases outside the gene matches: 12. The CDR3 loop is CASSPLSPTGVQYF. The CDR3 DNA reads as TGTGCCAGCAGCCCCCTTTCCCCTACAGGGGTTCAGTACTTC.

V gene TRBV7-2 combines with J gene TRBJ2-7; D possibly corresponds to TRBD1 (5 bases). Trimming left V 1 base short and J 3 bases short, with 10 bases between. Germline CDR1 and CDR2: SGHTA and FQGNSA. The CDR3 runs 14 residues. The CDR3 region is CASSLGRRDYEQYF. Here the CDR3 DNA reads TGTGCCAGCAGCTTAGGGCGCAGGGACTACGAGCAGTACTTC.

This CDR3 reads CASRRPNQPQHF. The CDR3 nucleotides are TGTGCCAGTAGGCGGCCCAATCAGCCCCAGCATTTT. The chain uses TRBV19 and TRBJ1-5; D uncertain. This CDR3 region has 12 residues. CDR1 and CDR2 from the germline V gene are LNHDA and SQIVND (reference sequence). Deletions cut 6 bases from V and 3 bases from J, with 6 bases between.

The chain has TRBV6-6 and TRBJ1-1; no reliable D call. V lost 2 bases and J lost 1, with 5 bases in between. The germline V gene has CDR1 MNHNY and CDR2 SVGAGI (reference sequence). The CDR3 is 13 amino acids. The CDR3 DNA is TGTGCCAGCAGTTACGGTCCGAACACTGAAGCTTTCTTT. Translated, it gives CASSYGPNTEAFF.

This clone was found a few times. The chain combines TRBV18 with TRBJ2-1; a weak D match, TRBD1 (6 bases). Trimming removed 5 bases from V and 8 bases from J, with 13 bases in between. The CDR3 is 13 residues long. Germline values: CDR1 KGHSH, CDR2 LQKENI. The CDR3 is CASSSNPGDEQFF. CDR3 sequence (DNA): TGTGCCAGCTCATCCAACCCAGGGGATGAGCAGTTCTTC.

The V gene is TRBV29-1, the J gene TRBJ2-1; 10 bases map to TRBD2. The junction had 3 bases not matched to a gene; V was cut back by 7 bases and J by 3 bases. In germline, CDR1 is SQVTM, CDR2 ANQGSEA. The CDR3 consists of 13 residues. The CDR3 DNA sequence: TGCAGCGCCTGGACTAGCGGCTACAATGAGCAGTTCTTC. It is translated as CSAWTSGYNEQFF.

Note on this clone: One end of the junction varies from germline; a read error may be responsible. The J gene is TRBJ2-5, the V gene TRBV7-2, with 12 bases fitting TRBD2. Germline V gene sequence: CDR1 SGHTA, CDR2 FQGNSA. The CDR3 is made up of 15 amino acids. The CDR3 DNA is TGTGCCAGCAGCCTAGCGGGAGGGCCATTTGAGACCCAGTACTTC. Its protein product is CASSLAGGPFETQYF.